The text below deals with one T cell receptor (beta chain). What it recognizes is unknown. The V gene's germline CDR1 is MNHEY and CDR2 SMNVEV (reference sequence). This CDR3 is built from 18 residues. The ends lost 3 bases at V and 0 bases at J; junction bases unmatched: 8. Sequenced by immunoSEQ multiplex PCR; TCRdb stores in-frame clones only, minus some. The repertoire holds approximately 27,000 clones, roughly 90% seen once, with over 1% in the top ten. The data originate from a study of T cell responses to AZD1222 COVID-19 vaccine. Whole-study context: Second-dose intervals of approximately 4 or approximately 12 weeks were pooled. Findings and caveats of the study: Spike-specific TCR breadth and depth went up after people got two AZD1222 doses. Females made up more of the donors, who were largely white British, and clonal diversity may have come out too low.

This receptor was obtained from an adult in good health. The starting material was peripheral blood, obtained on day 0 of AZD1222 vaccination. V gene TRBV27 combines with J gene TRBJ2-1; 10 bases match TRBD2. DNA for the CDR3: TGTGCCAGCAGTTTTGGGCTAGCGGGAGAATTCTCCTACAATGAGCAGTTCTTC. Amino acid sequence: CASSFGLAGEFSYNEQFF.